A selection of T cell receptor beta chains follows, all from one sample in a study of blood T cell repertoires in COVID-19. Repertoires were generated with immunoSEQ multiplex PCR, while TCRdb's copy carries only in-frame clones and drops some. Among 380,000 or so clones listed, about 89% were seen once. The sequencing sample was made of peripheral blood. The receptors shown here come from a man aged 35-49 years with acute or convalescent COVID-19. Both conserved end residues are part of each CDR3. The order of the fields is D gene, J gene, clone size, V gene, CDR3 length, CDR3 DNA, CDR3 protein. A D gene is named only where the DNA matches it firmly. Some rows mark clone size as missing; the rest say once, few, many or name a class of expanded clone.

>TRBD2|TRBJ2-3|once|TRBV5-1|17
TGCGCCAGCAGCAGCCTACCCGGACTAGCGGGAGGAGATACGCAGTATTTT
CASSSLPGLAGGDTQYF
>.|TRBJ2-5|.|TRBV5-1|15
TGCGCCAGCGCACAAAGGGGGGGAAACCAAGAGACCCAGTACTTC
CASAQRGGNQETQYF
>.|TRBJ2-3|.|TRBV5-6|12
TGTGCCAGCAGCCCCGGGTGGGATACGCAGTATTTT
CASSPGWDTQYF
>TRBD1|TRBJ1-4|once|TRBV5-1|14
TGCGCCAGCAGCTTGGTGCAGGGGGATGAAAAACTGTTTTTT
CASSLVQGDEKLFF
>TRBD1|TRBJ1-2|.|TRBV30|13
TGTGCCTGGAGTGTACAGGGGATAGGAGGCTACACCTTC
CAWSVQGIGGYTF
>TRBD2|TRBJ2-3|.|TRBV28|16
TGTGCCAGCAGTCTGGGACTAGCGGGGGACACAGATACGCAGTATTTT
CASSLGLAGDTDTQYF
>.|TRBJ1-5|.|TRBV19|17
TGTGCCAGTAGTACCCGGCCGGGGGAGCGTAGGGGACAGCCCCAGCATTTT
CASSTRPGERRGQPQHF
>TRBD1|TRBJ2-2|.|TRBV28|16
TGTGCCAGCAGCCCAGGGGACAGGCTTAACACCGGGGAGCTGTTTTTT
CASSPGDRLNTGELFF
>.|TRBJ1-1|.|TRBV7-2|16
TGTGCCAGCAGCTTAGGGGTCGGGGTTAGGAACACTGAAGCTTTCTTT
CASSLGVGVRNTEAFF
>TRBD2|TRBJ2-3|.|TRBV18|16
TGTGCCAGCTCACCCGAACGGGGGGGCGGGACAGATACGCAGTATTTT
CASSPERGGGTDTQYF
>.|TRBJ1-5|.|TRBV2|14
TGTGCCAGCAGAGTGGGTTCCTCGGGTCAGCCCCAGCATTTT
CASRVGSSGQPQHF
>.|TRBJ1-6|few|TRBV12-3/TRBV12-4|13
TGTGCCAGCAGTTGGGCCGGTGGTTCACCCCTCCACTTT
CASSWAGGSPLHF
>.|TRBJ1-2|once|TRBV27|15
TGTGCCAGCAGTTTATCGCCAGGGAAGGCAAACGGCTACACCTTC
CASSLSPGKANGYTF
>TRBD2|TRBJ2-5|.|TRBV28|15
TGTGCCAGCAGTCTGACTAGCGGTTCTCAGGAGACCCAGTACTTC
CASSLTSGSQETQYF
>TRBD1|TRBJ2-3|.|TRBV4-1|18
TGCGCCAGCAGCGAAACCCCCGGGGTGGGACAGCGCACAGATACGCAGTATTTT
CASSETPGVGQRTDTQYF
>.|TRBJ2-3|.|TRBV9|14
TGTGCCAGCAGCGTAGGAGGAGGGGCAGATACGCAGTATTTT
CASSVGGGADTQYF
>.|TRBJ1-1|few|TRBV11-2|15
TGTGCCAGCAGCTTAGATTCGGGGTGGAACACTGAAGCTTTCTTT
CASSLDSGWNTEAFF
>.|TRBJ1-4|few|TRBV2|12
TGTGCCAGCAGCGGGCGAGGGTCAAAACTGTTTTTT
CASSGRGSKLFF
>TRBD2|TRBJ2-2|.|TRBV11-2|15
TGTGCCAGCAGCTCGGGCGGGGGAGACACCGGGGAGCTGTTTTTT
CASSSGGGDTGELFF
>.|TRBJ2-7|.|TRBV6-4|20
TGTGCCAGCAGTGACTCGCTCATTGTCGAAACGGGGAACTACTACTACGAGCAGTACTTC
CASSDSLIVETGNYYYEQYF
>TRBD1|TRBJ2-7|.|TRBV5-8|16
TGTGCCAGCTGCTTGTTCTTAGGGGGCCCGACGCACGAGCAGTACTTC
CASCLFLGGPTHEQYF
>TRBD1|TRBJ1-4|.|TRBV10-2|15
TGCGCCAGCAGTGGGTCGACAGGGACTAATGAAAAACTGTTTTTT
CASSGSTGTNEKLFF
>TRBD2|TRBJ2-7|.|TRBV6-5|15
TGTGCCAGCAGTTACTCGGCTAGCGGATCCTACGAGCAGTACTTC
CASSYSASGSYEQYF
>TRBD1|TRBJ2-5|.|TRBV19|15
TGTGCCAGTGGAGACAGGGACAGTCACCAAGAGACCCAGTACTTC
CASGDRDSHQETQYF
>.|TRBJ1-2|.|TRBV7-2|14
TGTGCCAGCAGCCTAAGGAGGGGCTGGCGTGGCTACACCTTC
CASSLRRGWRGYTF
>TRBD1|TRBJ1-6|.|TRBV5-6|15
TGTGCCAGCAGTTCTGGGACAGACTTCTATTCACCCCTCCACTTT
CASSSGTDFYSPLHF
>TRBD2|TRBJ2-2|.|TRBV9|17
TGTGCCAGCAGCGGGACTAGCGGGGGCCAGAACACCGGGGAGCTGTTTTTT
CASSGTSGGQNTGELFF
>TRBD1|TRBJ1-2|.|TRBV28|13
TGTGCCAGCAGTTTGCTAACAGGGGCTGGCTACACCTTC
CASSLLTGAGYTF
>TRBD1|TRBJ1-4|once|TRBV9|19
TGTGCCAGCAGCGTAGTCCCGACAGGGGCCGGGGCAACTAATGAAAAACTGTTTTTT
CASSVVPTGAGATNEKLFF
>TRBD2|TRBJ2-1|.|TRBV12-5|16
TGTGCTAGTGGTTTGGTACTAGCGGGAGTTGACAATGAGCAGTTCTTC
CASGLVLAGVDNEQFF
>.|TRBJ2-1|.|TRBV9|11
TGTGCCAGCAGCGCCCTAAGTGAGCAGTTCTTC
CASSALSEQFF
>TRBD1|TRBJ1-1|.|TRBV5-1|14
TGCGCCAGCAGCTCCTTGGGACAGCACACTGAAGCTTTCTTT
CASSSLGQHTEAFF
>.|TRBJ1-1|.|TRBV11-1|13
TGTGCCAGCAGCTTAGATCGGAACACTGAAGCTTTCTTT
CASSLDRNTEAFF
>TRBD1|TRBJ2-1|.|TRBV23-1|17
TGCGCCAGCAGTCAATTAGGGACAGGGACATCCTACAATGAGCAGTTCTTC
CASSQLGTGTSYNEQFF
>TRBD2|TRBJ2-1|.|TRBV5-1|16
TGCGCCAGCAGCCCCTGGACTAGCGGGAACAACAATGAGCAGTTCTTC
CASSPWTSGNNNEQFF
>.|TRBJ1-3|.|TRBV11-2|15
TGTGCCAGCAGCTTACAGGTCCCGACGGGAAACACCATATATTTT
CASSLQVPTGNTIYF
>.|TRBJ2-3|once|TRBV7-2|14
TGTGCCAGCAGCCCCGACAGGTTCACAGATACGCAGTATTTT
CASSPDRFTDTQYF
>.|TRBJ2-1|.|TRBV6-5|15
TGTGCCAGCAGTTACTCTATGACAGGATACAATGAGCAGTTCTTC
CASSYSMTGYNEQFF
>TRBD2|TRBJ2-5|.|TRBV11-2|15
TGTGCCAGCAGCGAACGACTAGCGGGAGTAAAGACCCAGTACTTC
CASSERLAGVKTQYF
>.|TRBJ2-3|.|TRBV5-4|14
TGTGCCAGCAGCTATCGGGCCAACTCAGGGCCGCAGTATTTT
CASSYRANSGPQYF
>TRBD1|TRBJ1-1|.|TRBV29-1|13
TGCAGCGTGAGGACAGGGGGGAACACTGAAGCTTTCTTT
CSVRTGGNTEAFF
>.|TRBJ2-6|.|TRBV7-6|15
TGTGCCAGCAGACCATTAGAGTCTGGGGCCAACGTCCTGACTTTC
CASRPLESGANVLTF
>.|TRBJ2-7|.|TRBV11-2|12
TGTGCCAGCAGCTACGGGAGCTACGAGCAGTACTTC
CASSYGSYEQYF
>TRBD1|TRBJ2-7|.|TRBV27|14
TGTGCCAGCAGTTTAGACAGGGGGCTCTACGAGCAGTACTTC
CASSLDRGLYEQYF
>TRBD2|TRBJ2-7|once|TRBV5-1|15
TGCGCCAGCAGCTTGGATGGGGGGGTGATGGCAGAGCAGTACTTC
CASSLDGGVMAEQYF
>TRBD1|TRBJ2-3|.|TRBV4-2|17
TGTGCCAGCAGCCAAGGACAAACCGGGACAGGCACAGATACGCAGTATTTT
CASSQGQTGTGTDTQYF
>.|TRBJ1-6|once|TRBV28|14
TGTGCCAGCAGTTTGCGAGGGAGTAATTCACCCCTCCACTTT
CASSLRGSNSPLHF
>.|TRBJ1-4|.|TRBV4-3|13
TGCGCCAGCAGCCCGGGGGGAGGCGAAAAACTGTTTTTT
CASSPGGGEKLFF
>.|TRBJ2-1|few|TRBV11-1|15
TGTGCCAGCAGCTTATTGATGACTAGTCCCGATGAGCAGTTCTTC
CASSLLMTSPDEQFF
>TRBD1|TRBJ1-4|.|TRBV5-4|14
TGTGCCAGCAGCTTGTGGGACAGGGGTGAAAAACTGTTTTTT
CASSLWDRGEKLFF
>TRBD2|TRBJ2-5|.|TRBV4-1|11
TGCGCCAGCACGGGGGGGGAGACCCAGTACTTC
CASTGGETQYF
>.|TRBJ2-7|.|TRBV9|14
TGTGCCAGCAGCGTAGCTGGCGGGGGCAACGAGCAGTACTTC
CASSVAGGGNEQYF
>TRBD2|TRBJ2-5|.|TRBV6-2/TRBV6-3|13
TGTGCCAGCAGCTCCCTAGCGGGATTGACCCAGTACTTC
CASSSLAGLTQYF
>.|TRBJ2-7|.|TRBV5-4|16
TGTGCCAGCAGCCTACAGGGTGCAGGCGTGATGAGAGAGCAGTACTTC
CASSLQGAGVMREQYF